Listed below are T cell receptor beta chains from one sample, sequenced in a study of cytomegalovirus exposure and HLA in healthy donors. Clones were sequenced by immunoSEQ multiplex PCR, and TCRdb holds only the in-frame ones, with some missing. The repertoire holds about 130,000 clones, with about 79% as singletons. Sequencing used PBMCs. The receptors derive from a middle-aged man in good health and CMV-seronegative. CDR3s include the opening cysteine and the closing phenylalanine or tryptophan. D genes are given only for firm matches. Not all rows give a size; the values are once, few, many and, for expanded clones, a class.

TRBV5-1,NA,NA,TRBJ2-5,TGCGCCAGCAGCTTAACAGGGTCTCGGGAGACCCAGTACTTC,CASSLTGSRETQYF
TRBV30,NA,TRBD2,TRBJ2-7,TGTGCCTGGAGTGTACGGGGGGGGACGGTGTACGAGCAGTACTTC,CAWSVRGGTVYEQYF
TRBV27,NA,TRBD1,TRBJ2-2,TGTGCCAGCAGTCTAGGGCCCACAGGGGCCGGGGAGCTGTTTTTT,CASSLGPTGAGELFF
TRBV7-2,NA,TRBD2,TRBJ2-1,TGTGCCAGCAGCCTCCTCAGCGGGGGGTACAATGAGCAGTTCTTC,CASSLLSGGYNEQFF
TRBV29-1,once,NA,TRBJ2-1,TGCAGCGGGACACAGGGTAGGGTGTCCTACAATGAGCAGTTCTTC,CSGTQGRVSYNEQFF
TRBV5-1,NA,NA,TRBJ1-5,TGCGCCAGCAGCTACGGGTCGGAGATAGGTGAGCCCCAGCATTTT,CASSYGSEIGEPQHF
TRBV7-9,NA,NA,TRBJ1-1,TGTGCCAGCAGCTCGTCCGGTACTGAAGCTTTCTTT,CASSSSGTEAFF
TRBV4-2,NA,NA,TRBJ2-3,TGTGCCAGCAGCCAAGATTCCCGACTAGGGAACACAGATACGCAGTATTTT,CASSQDSRLGNTDTQYF
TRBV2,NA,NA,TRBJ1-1,TGTGCCAGCAGATCTAAGCGAGCTTTCTTT,CASRSKRAFF
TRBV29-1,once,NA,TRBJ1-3,TGCAGCGTTGGGGCAGGCAACTCTGGAAACACCATATATTTT,CSVGAGNSGNTIYF
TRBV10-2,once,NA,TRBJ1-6,TGCGCCAGCAAGGGGATTTCGATATCACCCCTCCACTTT,CASKGISISPLHF
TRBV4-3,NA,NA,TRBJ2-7,TGCGCCAGCAGCCAATTTTACAGGGATCTGGGCTACGAGCAGTACTTC,CASSQFYRDLGYEQYF
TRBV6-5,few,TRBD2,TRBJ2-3,TGTGCCAGCAGTTACAATAGCGGGGGGGCAACAGATACGCAGTATTTT,CASSYNSGGATDTQYF
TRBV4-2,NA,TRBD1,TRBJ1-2,TGTGCCAGCAGTCCGACACCTGGGACAGGAGCTTCTAACTATGGCTACACCTTC,CASSPTPGTGASNYGYTF
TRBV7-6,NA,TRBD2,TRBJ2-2,TGTGCCAGCAGCTTAATGTTGGGACTAGCGGGGGGCGGCACCGGGGAGCTGTTTTTT,CASSLMLGLAGGGTGELFF
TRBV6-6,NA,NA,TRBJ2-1,TGTGCCAGCAGTTACGGGGAGGCTGAGCAGTTCTTC,CASSYGEAEQFF
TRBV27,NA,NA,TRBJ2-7,TGTGCCAGCTCCCAACAGGCAGGGTCCTACGAGCAGTACTTC,CASSQQAGSYEQYF
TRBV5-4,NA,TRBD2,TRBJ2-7,TGTGCCAGCAGCCCGAGCGGGGGGGGGCACTACGAGCAGTACTTC,CASSPSGGGHYEQYF
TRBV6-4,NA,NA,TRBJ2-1,TGTGCCAGCGCTGGCGGGGGCAGGGGCCATGAGCAGTTCTTC,CASAGGGRGHEQFF
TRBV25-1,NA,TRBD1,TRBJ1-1,TGTGCCAGCAGTGCCCGGACAGGGACTGAAGCTTTCTTT,CASSARTGTEAFF
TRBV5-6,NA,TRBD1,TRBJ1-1,TGTGCCAGCAGCCCCGGGACAGGGGTTCGGACTGAAGCTTTCTTT,CASSPGTGVRTEAFF
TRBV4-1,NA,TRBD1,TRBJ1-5,TGCGCCAGCAGCCGATCCGGGACAGCAATAGGCAATCAGCCCCAGCATTTT,CASSRSGTAIGNQPQHF
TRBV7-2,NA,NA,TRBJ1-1,TGTGCCAGCAGCCCAAATGGGGGGTTAACGAACACTGAAGCTTTCTTT,CASSPNGGLTNTEAFF
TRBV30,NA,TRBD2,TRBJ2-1,TGTGCCTGGAGTGTACGGCTAGCGGGGTACAATGAGCAGTTCTTC,CAWSVRLAGYNEQFF
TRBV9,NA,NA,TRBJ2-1,TGTGCCAGCACCCGAGGGGGGGGCTCCTACAATGAGCAGTTCTTC,CASTRGGGSYNEQFF
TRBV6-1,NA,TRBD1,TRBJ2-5,TGTGCCAGCAGTGTAGACAGGGACGGGACCCAGTACTTC,CASSVDRDGTQYF
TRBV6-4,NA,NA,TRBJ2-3,TGTGCCAGCAGTGACTCGAGATGGTCAGATACGCAGTATTTT,CASSDSRWSDTQYF
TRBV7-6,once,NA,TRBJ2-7,TGTGCCAGCAGCTCCGGGACAATCCACGAGCAGTACTTC,CASSSGTIHEQYF